This T cell receptor beta chain stems from a study of human T cells and chemical hapten exposure (dated by TCRdb to the early 2020s). Looking at the study overall: For sensitization, 2% DPC in acetone was applied to an approximately 2 cm by approximately 2 cm area of upper inner arm skin. Throughout the approximately 24-week study period, patients were also given weekly therapeutic DPC doses on the scalp. Patch testing was done on the upper back using Finn chambers containing 0.01% DPC, and results were scored after 6 days according to International Contact Dermatitis Research Group standards. The mostly female patient cohort included alopecia areata with under or over 50% scalp involvement, alopecia totalis and alopecia universalis. Libraries were combined into a pool for sequencing, and differences in TCR yield between samples came mainly from small differences in library volumes within the pool. Peripheral blood TCR repertoire changes were tracked in vivo in alopecia patients during primary and secondary sensitization to the hapten diphenylcyclopropenone (DPC). Blood samples were taken from patients before sensitization (week 0) and then at 2, 6 and about 24 weeks after DPC sensitization. For TCR sequencing, blood came from 25 to 30 alopecia patients at anywhere from one to four time points (pre-sensitization, 2, 6 and 24 weeks).

As concerns this clonotype: No cognate antigen has been identified for it. Base qualities are missing; no much larger clone stands one base away.

Germline trimming amounts to 6 bases on V and 4 bases on J, with 10 as the count of junction bases outside the gene matches. Including the terminal cysteine and phenylalanine, the CDR3 comprises 15 residues. CDR3 DNA is the only sequence kept; it has 45 bases, read in frame from the first base. Based on the germline V gene, the CDR1 and CDR2 sequences are MGHRA and YSYEKL. What the research found in general, with its limitations: DPC sensitization did not change how many TCRs were above 1 in 1000 frequency, and no evidence was found of alterations in global repertoire structure. Alopecia, a presumed autoimmune disease, was present in all patients, so the immune response of the patients might differ from that of healthy individuals. The number of PT1 expanded TCRs positively correlated with patch test score, significant at thresholds 8, 16 and 32 but not 4. Compared with pre-sensitization or healthy control sets, expanded TCRs formed significantly more large CDR3 similarity clusters, which is consistent with antigen-driven responses. Repeated subsampling changed both the strength of the expansion versus patch-test correlation and the threshold at which that correlation became significant.

The sample's time point label, decoded: patch test 1, 2 weeks after DPC sensitization. The sample's treatment or condition, from its label and the paper: therapeutic diphenylcyclopropenone sensitization with weekly scalp DPC. Blood at each patch-test visit was drawn before the patch test was applied. Patients were eligible if aged 18 to 70, diagnosed with alopecia and judged suitable for DPC therapy, and pregnant patients were excluded. Unfractionated whole blood was collected in Tempus Blood RNA tubes, and total RNA was extracted from that blood. Library preparation employed RACE. Sequencing was performed on a NextSeq 500. During library preparation, unique molecular identifiers were attached to individual cDNA molecules so that TCRs could be counted in a quantitative, reproducible way. For every blood RNA sample, sequencing covered both the TCR alpha and TCR beta chains. The authors' pipeline ran thus. The median number of TCRs per sample was approximately 93,000, ranging from about 23,224 to 700,000. The Decombinator software suite was used to annotate the V, J and CDR3 of the TCR reads. Every sample was subsampled to the same number of TCRs (28,000) for the PS versus PT1 abundance plots. Expanded TCRs were defined as absent before sensitization and observed at least eight times at the 2-week time point. TCRdb reprocessing: public reads trimmed at Q25 with fastp, clones called with MiXCR, in-frame beta chains kept. All rows with the same CDR3 protein become a single entry with the most common DNA and genes. These V and J calls derive from TCRdb rather than the authors' analysis. The sample yields 180,000 or so distinct CDR3 sequences; more than 20% were counted once. The top ten clonotypes cover about 7% of the sample.

The sample here was whole blood, taken in connection with sensitization to the hapten diphenylcyclopropenone (DPC). This clonotype was sampled from a woman in her fifties or sixties with alopecia areata. Some clones in this sample may be carry-over from other donors' samples. The chain is assembled from TRBV4-1 and TRBJ2-7; 9 middle bases align to TRBD1. The CDR3 region: CASRHPGQGPYEQYF. In nucleotide form, the sequence is TGCGCCAGCAGACACCCGGGACAGGGACCTTACGAGCAGTACTTC.